The 17 T cell receptor beta chains listed next were all sequenced from one sample in a study of cytomegalovirus exposure and HLA in healthy donors. The primer mix had 60 Vbeta and 13 Jbeta primers. The protocol was immunoSEQ multiplex PCR, while the TCRdb copy is restricted to in-frame clones and leaves out a portion. In the table there are about 90,000 clones, about 73% of which are singletons. Material: PBMCs. The receptors originated from a woman in her forties in good health and CMV-seropositive.

The rearrangement joins TRBV11-2 to TRBJ2-1, with 12 positions matching TRBD2. The germline gives CDR1 SGHAT, CDR2 FQNNGV. After removal of 3 bases from V and 2 bases from J, the junction contained 8 bases not matched to a gene. CDR3 length equals 18 residues. As DNA, the CDR3 is TGTGCCAGCAGCTTCCGCCGCGGGACTAGCGGGCCCTACAATGAGCAGTTCTTC. Translating it yields CASSFRRGTSGPYNEQFF.

The chain couples TRBV13 to TRBJ2-3; possible D gene TRBD1, 6 bases. V was clipped by 5 bases and J by 0 bases, with 15 bases between them. CDR3 size: 16 residues. Germline lookup yields CDR1 PRHDT and CDR2 FYEKMQ (reference sequence). The CDR3 DNA sequence: TGTGCCAGCAGCCAGAGGACGGGACATAGCACAGATACGCAGTATTTT. Translating gives CASSQRTGHSTDTQYF.

This chain connects TRBV9 to TRBJ1-3, with D perhaps TRBD1 (6 bases). Trimming removed 3 bases at V and 2 bases at J, with 9 bases between. CDR1 is SGDLS and CDR2 is YYNGEE in the germline V gene. The CDR3 runs to 14 residues. The CDR3 nucleotides read TGTGCCAGCAGCGCCGCAGGGGCTGGAAACACCATATATTTT. Translated, it gives CASSAAGAGNTIYF.

The V and J genes are TRBV4-1 and TRBJ2-7; 7 bases fit TRBD2. Per germline, CDR1 MGHRA and CDR2 YSYEKL. CDR3 length: 17 residues. After removal of 0 bases from V and 6 bases from J, the junction contained 14 bases not matched to a gene. The chain's CDR3 is CASSQEPPAGSMSEQYF. CDR3 nucleotide sequence: TGCGCCAGCAGCCAAGAACCCCCAGCGGGAAGTATGAGCGAGCAGTACTTC.

This sequence joins TRBV5-4 and TRBJ1-2; D gene ambiguous. Looked up from germline, CDR1 is SGHNT and CDR2 is YYREEE (reference sequence). The CDR3 is 14 amino acids. V was clipped by 3 bases and J by 0 bases, with 9 bases between them. The CDR3 protein is CASSSTRANYGYTF. CDR3 coding DNA: TGTGCCAGCAGCTCAACTCGAGCTAACTATGGCTACACCTTC.

This chain joins TRBV7-9 and TRBJ1-1; perhaps TRBD1 as D (6 bases). Germline V gene data show CDR1 as SEHNR and CDR2 as FQNEAQ (reference sequence). This CDR3 has 14 amino acids. With 2 bases removed from V and 0 bases from J, the gap between germline ends came to 7 bases. The CDR3 bases are TGTGCCAGCAGCTTACAGGGGATGAACACTGAAGCTTTCTTT. Translated: CASSLQGMNTEAFF.

In its sample, this clone was seen once. The CDR3 nucleotides are TGTGCCAGCAGTTACAGGAGGAGCTCTGGAAACACCATATATTTT. Translating it yields CASSYRRSSGNTIYF. V gene TRBV6-6 combines with J gene TRBJ1-3; D uncertain. CDR3 length equals 15 residues. V was trimmed by 2 bases and J by 0 bases, leaving 8 bases between them. Germline V gene lookup returns CDR1 MNHNY and CDR2 SVGAGI (reference sequence).

The chain combines TRBV9 with TRBJ1-5, with D hard to call. The germline V gene encodes CDR1 SGDLS and CDR2 YYNGEE. Trimming shortened V by 0 bases and J by 0 bases, and 16 bases separated the two germline ends. The CDR3 has 18 residues. CDR3 bases: TGTGCCAGCAGCGTAGAACCGGCGGGTTGGGATAGCAATCAGCCCCAGCATTTT. The encoded protein is CASSVEPAGWDSNQPQHF.

This clone was counted only a few times. The chain couples TRBV7-3 to TRBJ2-2; D is perhaps TRBD2 (6 bases). Trimming took off 5 bases at V and 5 bases at J, with 24 bases between the two ends. This CDR3 is 18 amino acids long. The germline V gene has CDR1 SGHTA and CDR2 FQGTGA. The CDR3 here is CASSPNQLLSGSTGELFF. In nucleotides, the CDR3 is TGTGCCAGCAGCCCCAACCAGTTACTGAGCGGGTCGACCGGGGAGCTGTTTTTT. The whole variable domain, remainder taken from reference TRBV7-3 and TRBJ2-2, is GAGVSQTPSNKVTEKGKYVELRCDPISGHTALYWYRQSLGQGPEFLIYFQGTGAADDSGLPNDRFFAVRPEGSVSTLKIQRTERGDSAVYLCASSPNQLLSGSTGELFFGEGSRLTVL.

This clone was seen a single time. The chain has TRBV6-5 and TRBJ1-5; 7 bases fit TRBD1. V lost 6 bases, J lost 5 bases, and 7 bases stayed unmatched. The germline V gene has CDR1 MNHEY and CDR2 SVGAGI. CDR3 length: 14 amino acids. For the CDR3, the DNA is TGTGCCAGCAGCCCAACAGGGGATCATCAGCCCCAGCATTTT. The encoded protein is CASSPTGDHQPQHF.

The chain recombines TRBV5-4 with TRBJ2-6; tentative D call: TRBD1 (5 bases). CDR3 length equals 17 residues. Trimming took 1 base from V and 2 from J, leaving 13 bases between them. Germline V gene lookup returns CDR1 SGHNT and CDR2 YYREEE (reference sequence). The CDR3, as DNA: TGTGCCAGCAGCTTGCAGGGCCTTATGGCTGGGGCCAACGTCCTGACTTTC. It yields the protein CASSLQGLMAGANVLTF.

V is TRBV4-3 and J is TRBJ2-7; possible D gene TRBD2, 5 bases. V was cut by 0 bases and J by 5 bases, with 14 bases left in between. CDR1 and CDR2 from the germline V gene are LGHNA and YSLEER. This CDR3 is 15 amino acids long. The CDR3, as DNA: TGCGCCAGCAGCCAAGATGTCGAGGGAAGCCACGAGCAGTACTTC. Its translation: CASSQDVEGSHEQYF.

The gene calls are TRBV2 and TRBJ2-2; 7 bases match TRBD2. Germline-derived CDR1 and CDR2 are SNHLY and FYNNEI. Losses at the gene ends were 3 bases for V and 6 bases for J; bases not matched to a gene: 4. The CDR3 totals 14 residues. The DNA of the CDR3 is TGTGCCAGCAGTGAGTTGGGAGGGGCCGGGGAGCTGTTTTTT. It specifies CASSELGGAGELFF.

The chain employs TRBV28 and TRBJ1-4; D unresolved. The length of the CDR3 is 14 residues. The V and J ends lost 1 base and 4 bases respectively, with 7 bases between them. CDR1 and CDR2 from the germline V gene are MDHEN and SYDVKM. The CDR3 sequence: CASSLLAVNEKLFF. CDR3 DNA: TGTGCCAGCAGTTTATTGGCGGTTAATGAAAAACTGTTTTTT.

The chain combines TRBV5-4 with TRBJ2-7, with TRBD2 as a possible D gene (6 bases). The germline V and J ends were trimmed by 0 bases and 1 base, with 14 bases remaining between them. The CDR3 covers 16 residues. CDR1 SGHNT and CDR2 YYREEE come from the germline V gene (reference sequence). Here the CDR3 DNA reads TGTGCCAGCAGCTTGGGTTGGGCGGGAAGGTCCTACGAGCAGTACTTC. Its protein is CASSLGWAGRSYEQYF.

The rearrangement uses TRBV30 and TRBJ2-7; the match to TRBD1 covers 8 bases. From germline, CDR1 is GTSNPN and CDR2 SVGIG (reference sequence). This CDR3 has 16 residues. With V trimmed by 0 bases and J by 3 bases, 10 bases remained unmatched. Here the CDR3 reads CAWSVLGAGGGYEQYF. CDR3 nucleotides: TGTGCCTGGAGTGTACTCGGGGCAGGGGGCGGCTACGAGCAGTACTTC.

V and J are TRBV7-9 and TRBJ2-7; D is undetermined. This CDR3 is built from 14 residues. The V and J ends lost 1 base and 2 bases respectively, with 9 bases between them. The germline gives CDR1 SEHNR, CDR2 FQNEAQ (reference sequence). The CDR3 DNA sequence: TGTGCCAGCAGCTTAGTGGCGGCCCCCTACGAGCAGTACTTC. Residues: CASSLVAAPYEQYF.